A single sample is the source of the 9 T cell receptor beta chains below, sequenced in a study of T cell responses to AZD1222 COVID-19 vaccine. The assay was immunoSEQ multiplex PCR, and TCRdb's table has in-frame clones only and misses some. The sample consists of roughly 120,000 clones, 88% of them appearing once. Material: peripheral blood, obtained on day 0 of MenACWY control vaccination. The source is an adult in good health.

The chain has TRBV2 and TRBJ1-2; D possibly corresponds to TRBD1 (5 bases). V shed 7 bases and J shed 8 bases, with 14 bases lying between them. This CDR3 comprises 12 residues. Germline V gene lookup returns CDR1 SNHLY and CDR2 FYNNEI. The DNA for the CDR3 is TGTGCCAGCAAGTACAATAGGGACGGCTACACCTTC. Its translation is CASKYNRDGYTF.

V gene TRBV28 combines with J gene TRBJ1-2; 8 bases agree with TRBD1. Germline CDR1 and CDR2: MDHEN and SYDVKM. CDR3 length: 15 amino acids. Trimming removed 4 bases from V and 1 base from J; junction bases left unmatched: 5. The CDR3 sequence is CASSSRTGRNYGYTF. CDR3 in DNA: TGTGCCAGCAGTTCCCGGACAGGGCGTAACTATGGCTACACCTTC.

This clone was observed a single time. CDR3 DNA: TGTGCCAGCAGTTTATATCCTTTTCGCGGGGTGGGGAGTTACGAGCAGTACTTC. Its translation: CASSLYPFRGVGSYEQYF. The V call is TRBV28, the J call TRBJ2-7; the D gene is possibly TRBD2 (6 bases). CDR1 and CDR2 (germline): MDHEN, SYDVKM. CDR3 length: 18 residues. Trimming pared 1 base from V and 4 bases from J, leaving 23 bases between. Full variable domain (outside the CDR3, taken from reference TRBV28 and TRBJ2-7): DVKVTQSSRYLVKRTGEKVFLECVQDMDHENMFWYRQDPGLGLRLIYFSYDVKMKEKGDIPEGYSVSREKKERFSLILESASTNQTSMYLCASSLYPFRGVGSYEQYFGPGTRLTVT.

The CDR3 nucleotides read TGTGCCACCAGTGAAGGTTTAGATACGCAGTATTTT. Translation: CATSEGLDTQYF. V is TRBV24-1 and J is TRBJ2-3; D unclear. Looked up from germline, CDR1 is KGHDR and CDR2 is SFDVKD. Trimming took off 4 bases at V and 5 bases at J, with 6 bases between the two ends. CDR3 length: 12 residues.

This chain links TRBV28 with TRBJ1-2; 7 bases line up with TRBD1. CDR1 and CDR2 from the germline V gene are MDHEN and SYDVKM. The J segment lost 4 bases and the V segment lost 7 bases, leaving 3 bases of the junction unmatched. The CDR3 totals 12 residues. In nucleotides, the CDR3 is TGTGCCAGCACGGCAGGGGGCTATGGCTACACCTTC. It encodes CASTAGGYGYTF.

The V gene is TRBV3-1 (or the pseudogene TRBV3-2), the J gene TRBJ2-3; D gene ambiguous. The germline CDR1 and CDR2 sequences are LGHDT and YNNKEL (reference sequence). The CDR3 contains 13 residues. Trimming took off 4 bases at V and 2 bases at J, with 7 bases between the two ends. The CDR3 spells CASSPRFTDTQYF. For the CDR3, the DNA is TGTGCCAGCAGCCCCAGATTCACAGATACGCAGTATTTT.

This rearrangement joins TRBV9 to TRBJ2-1; 9 nucleotides line up with TRBD2. Looked up from germline, CDR1 is SGDLS and CDR2 is YYNGEE. This CDR3 has 12 amino acids. Losses at the gene ends were 4 bases for V and 15 bases for J; bases not matched to a gene: 8. In nucleotides, the CDR3 is TGTGCCAGCAGCCACCTTAGCGGGAGCCTGTTCTTC. Amino acid sequence: CASSHLSGSLFF.

The table lists this clone with a few counts. The chain has TRBV19 and TRBJ2-3; no clear D. This CDR3 is built from 13 residues. V was trimmed by 2 bases and J by 6 bases, leaving 9 bases between them. The germline V gene encodes CDR1 LNHDA and CDR2 SQIVND (reference sequence). The CDR3 bases are TGTGCCAGTAGTATACTCCGAGGCGATACGCAGTATTTT. This encodes CASSILRGDTQYF.

This clone came up once. V and J are TRBV6-5 and TRBJ2-7; D uncertain. In germline, CDR1 is MNHEY, CDR2 SVGAGI. This CDR3 has 11 amino acids. Trimming stripped 2 bases from V and 7 bases from J, with 6 bases between. The CDR3 protein is CASSYRLEQYF. In DNA, the CDR3 is TGTGCCAGCAGTTACCGGCTAGAGCAGTACTTC.